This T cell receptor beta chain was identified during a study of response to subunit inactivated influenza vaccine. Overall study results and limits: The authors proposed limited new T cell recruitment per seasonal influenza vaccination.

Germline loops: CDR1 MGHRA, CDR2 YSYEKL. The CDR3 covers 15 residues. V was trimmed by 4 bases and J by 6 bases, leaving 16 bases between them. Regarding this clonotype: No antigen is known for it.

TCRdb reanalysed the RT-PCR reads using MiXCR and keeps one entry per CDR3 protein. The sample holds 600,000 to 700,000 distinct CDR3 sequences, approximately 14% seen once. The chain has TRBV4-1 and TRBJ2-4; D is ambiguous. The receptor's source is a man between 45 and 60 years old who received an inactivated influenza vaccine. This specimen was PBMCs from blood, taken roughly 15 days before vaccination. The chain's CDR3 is CASSPRGPVGNIQYF. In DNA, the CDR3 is TGCGCCAGCAGCCCCCGAGGCCCGGTGGGAAACATTCAGTACTTC.